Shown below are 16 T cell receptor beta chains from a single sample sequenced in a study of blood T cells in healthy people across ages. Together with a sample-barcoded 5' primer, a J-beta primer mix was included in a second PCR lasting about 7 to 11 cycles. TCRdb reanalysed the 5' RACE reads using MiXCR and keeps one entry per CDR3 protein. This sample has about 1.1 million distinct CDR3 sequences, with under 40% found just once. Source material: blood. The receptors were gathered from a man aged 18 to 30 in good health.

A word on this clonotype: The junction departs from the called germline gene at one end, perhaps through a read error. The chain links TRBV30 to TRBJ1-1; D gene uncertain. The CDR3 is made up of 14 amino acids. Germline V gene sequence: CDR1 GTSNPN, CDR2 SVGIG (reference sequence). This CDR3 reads CTWSGRRVSTEAFF. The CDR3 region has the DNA TGTACCTGGAGTGGCCGACGGGTGAGCACTGAAGCTTTCTTT.

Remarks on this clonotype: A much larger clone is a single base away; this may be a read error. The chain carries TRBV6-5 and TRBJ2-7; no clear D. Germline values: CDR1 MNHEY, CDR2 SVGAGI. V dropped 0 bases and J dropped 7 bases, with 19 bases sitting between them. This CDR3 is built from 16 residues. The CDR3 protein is CASSYSILKTYNEQYF. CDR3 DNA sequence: TGTGCCAGCAGTTACTCGATTCTCAAGACTTACAATGAGCAGTACTTC.

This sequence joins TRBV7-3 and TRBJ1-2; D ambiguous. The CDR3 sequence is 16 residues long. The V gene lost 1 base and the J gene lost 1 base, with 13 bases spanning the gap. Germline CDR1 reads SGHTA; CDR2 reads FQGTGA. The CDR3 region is CASSLSPAGNNYGYTF. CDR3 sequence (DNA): TGTGCCAGCAGCTTAAGTCCTGCTGGGAATAACTATGGCTACACCTTC.

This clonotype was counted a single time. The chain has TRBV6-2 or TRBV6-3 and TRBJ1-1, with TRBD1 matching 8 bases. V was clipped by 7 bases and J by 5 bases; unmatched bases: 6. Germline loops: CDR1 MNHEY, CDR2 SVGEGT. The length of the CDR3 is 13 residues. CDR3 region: CASTQGAKTEAFF. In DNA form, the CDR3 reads TGTGCCAGCACCCAGGGGGCGAAAACTGAAGCTTTCTTT.

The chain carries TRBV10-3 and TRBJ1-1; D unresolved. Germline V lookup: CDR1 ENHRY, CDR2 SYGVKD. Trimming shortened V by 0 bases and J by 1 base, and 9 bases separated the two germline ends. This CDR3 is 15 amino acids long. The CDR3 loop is CAISESGNGNTEAFF. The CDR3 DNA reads TGTGCCATCAGTGAGTCGGGTAACGGGAACACTGAAGCTTTCTTT.

As DNA, the CDR3 is TGTGCCATCAGTGAGTCCCCAGGGGGGAGAGATGGCTACACCTTC. It encodes CAISESPGGRDGYTF. The rearrangement links TRBV10-3 to TRBJ1-2; 7 bases agree with TRBD1. Trimming took 0 bases from V and 6 from J; bases not matched to a gene: 7. The CDR3 consists of 15 residues. Per germline, CDR1 ENHRY and CDR2 SYGVKD.

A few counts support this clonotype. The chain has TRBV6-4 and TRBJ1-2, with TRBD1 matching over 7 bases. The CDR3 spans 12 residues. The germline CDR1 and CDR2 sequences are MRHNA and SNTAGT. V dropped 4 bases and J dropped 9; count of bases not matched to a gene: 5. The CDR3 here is CASSVGDSRYTF. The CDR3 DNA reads TGTGCCAGCAGTGTTGGGGACAGTCGCTACACCTTC.

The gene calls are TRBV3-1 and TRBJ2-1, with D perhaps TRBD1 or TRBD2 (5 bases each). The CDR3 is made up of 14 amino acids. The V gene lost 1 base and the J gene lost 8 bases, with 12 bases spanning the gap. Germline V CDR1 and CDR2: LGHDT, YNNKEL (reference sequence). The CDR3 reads CASSQGVLGDEQFF. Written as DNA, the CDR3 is TGTGCCAGCAGCCAAGGGGTGCTGGGGGATGAGCAGTTCTTC.

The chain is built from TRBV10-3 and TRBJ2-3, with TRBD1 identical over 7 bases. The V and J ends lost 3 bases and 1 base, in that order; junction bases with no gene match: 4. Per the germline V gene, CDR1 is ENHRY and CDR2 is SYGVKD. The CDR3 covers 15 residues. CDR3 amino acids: CAISEYRGGTDTQYF. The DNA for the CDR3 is TGTGCCATCAGTGAATACAGGGGCGGCACAGATACGCAGTATTTT.

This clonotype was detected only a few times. For the CDR3, the DNA is TGTGCCAGCAGTGAACAGGGGGGCTACTACGAGCAGTACTTC. Its translation: CASSEQGGYYEQYF. The genes are TRBV2 and TRBJ2-7; tentatively, D is TRBD1 (7 bases). The CDR3 is made up of 14 amino acids. The germline V gene encodes CDR1 SNHLY and CDR2 FYNNEI. Trimming cost V 2 bases and J 3 bases, with 11 bases left between them.

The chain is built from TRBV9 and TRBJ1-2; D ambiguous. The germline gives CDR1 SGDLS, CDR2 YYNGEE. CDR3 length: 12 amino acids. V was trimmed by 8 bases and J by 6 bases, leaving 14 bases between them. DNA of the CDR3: TGTGCCAGTGAGGGAGACTCCAATGGCTACACCTTC. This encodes CASEGDSNGYTF.

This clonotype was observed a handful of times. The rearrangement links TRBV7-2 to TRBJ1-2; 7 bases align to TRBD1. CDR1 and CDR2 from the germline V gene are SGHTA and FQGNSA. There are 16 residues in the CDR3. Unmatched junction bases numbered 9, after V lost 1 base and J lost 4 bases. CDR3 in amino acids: CASSLDPAGGVYGYTF. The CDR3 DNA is TGTGCCAGCAGCTTAGACCCCGCAGGGGGGGTCTATGGCTACACCTTC.

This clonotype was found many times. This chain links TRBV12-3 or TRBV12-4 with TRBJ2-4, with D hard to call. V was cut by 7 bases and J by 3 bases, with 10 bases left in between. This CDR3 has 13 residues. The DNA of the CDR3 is TGTGCCAGCACAGGTCCTGGCAAAAACATTCAGTACTTC. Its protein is CASTGPGKNIQYF.

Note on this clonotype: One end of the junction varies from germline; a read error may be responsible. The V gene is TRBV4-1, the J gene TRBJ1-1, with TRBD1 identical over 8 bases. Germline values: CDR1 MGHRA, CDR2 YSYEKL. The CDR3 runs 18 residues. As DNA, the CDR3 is TGCTCCAGCAGCCAAGAGAGGGGCTCAGGGGGCTGTTGCACTGAAGCTTTCTTT. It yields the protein CSSSQERGSGGCCTEAFF.

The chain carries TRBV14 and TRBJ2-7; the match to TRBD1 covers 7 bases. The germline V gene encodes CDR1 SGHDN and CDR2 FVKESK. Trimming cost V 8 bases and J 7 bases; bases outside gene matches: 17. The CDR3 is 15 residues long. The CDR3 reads CASAQTGSIYNEQYF. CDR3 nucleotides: TGTGCCAGCGCCCAGACAGGGTCAATCTACAATGAGCAGTACTTC.

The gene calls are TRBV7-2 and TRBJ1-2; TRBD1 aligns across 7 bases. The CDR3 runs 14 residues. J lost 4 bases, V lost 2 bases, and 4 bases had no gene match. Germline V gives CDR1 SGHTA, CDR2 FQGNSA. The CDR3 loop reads CASSLNRGGYGYTF. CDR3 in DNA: TGTGCCAGCAGCTTAAACAGGGGTGGCTATGGCTACACCTTC.